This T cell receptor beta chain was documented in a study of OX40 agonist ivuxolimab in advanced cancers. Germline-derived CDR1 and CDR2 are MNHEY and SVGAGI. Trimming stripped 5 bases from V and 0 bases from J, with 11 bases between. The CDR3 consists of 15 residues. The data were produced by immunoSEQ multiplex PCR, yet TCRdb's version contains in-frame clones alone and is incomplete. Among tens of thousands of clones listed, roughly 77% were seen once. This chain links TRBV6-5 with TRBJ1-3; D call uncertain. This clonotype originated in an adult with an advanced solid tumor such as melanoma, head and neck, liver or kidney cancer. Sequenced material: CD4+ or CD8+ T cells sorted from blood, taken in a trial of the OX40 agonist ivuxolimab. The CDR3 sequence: CASSPPGSSGNTIYF. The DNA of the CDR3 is TGTGCCAGCAGTCCGCCGGGGAGCTCTGGAAACACCATATATTTT.